Shown below are 22 T cell receptor beta chains from a single sample sequenced in a study of T cells in localized non-small cell lung cancer. Sequenced by immunoSEQ multiplex PCR; TCRdb stores in-frame clones only, minus some. The data contain 55,000 to 65,000 clones, 80% to 95% of them singletons. The sequences come from peripheral blood, collected before any cancer treatment. These receptor sequences come from a man aged 40 to 70 with stage I lung adenocarcinoma.

This sequence joins TRBV18 and TRBJ2-7; 7 bases agree with TRBD2. Trimming at V came to 2 bases and at J to 3 bases, leaving 28 bases not matched to a gene. The germline CDR1 and CDR2 sequences are KGHSH and LQKENI. This CDR3 contains 22 residues. CDR3 amino acids: CASSPKRFVGGPYLGPNYEQYF. CDR3 DNA sequence: TGTGCCAGCTCACCAAAGAGGTTCGTGGGAGGGCCGTATCTGGGCCCCAACTACGAGCAGTACTTC.

The CDR3 nucleotides are TGTGCCAGCAGCCTACAGGGTCCGAACGAGCAGTACTTC. The encoded protein is CASSLQGPNEQYF. V is TRBV7-2 and J is TRBJ2-7; D perhaps matches TRBD1 (6 bases). The CDR3 length is 13 residues. Trimming pared 5 bases from V and 5 bases from J, leaving 13 bases between. CDR1 and CDR2 (germline): SGHTA, FQGNSA. The full variable domain, its missing parts supplied by reference TRBV7-2 and TRBJ2-7, is GAGVSQSPSNKVTEKGKDVELRCDPISGHTALYWYRQSLGQGLEFLIYFQGNSAPDKSGLPSDRFSAERTGGSVSTLTIQRTQQEDSAVYLCASSLQGPNEQYFGPGTRLTVT.

This chain links TRBV7-2 with TRBJ2-3; D uncertain. The germline V and J ends were trimmed by 3 bases and 2 bases, with 6 bases remaining between them. From germline, CDR1 is SGHTA and CDR2 FQGNSA. This CDR3 is built from 13 residues. The CDR3 DNA reads TGTGCCAGCAGCTTTGGCTTCACAGATACGCAGTATTTT. Its translation: CASSFGFTDTQYF.

The rearrangement links TRBV28 to TRBJ1-3; D is ambiguous. Trimming removed 5 bases from V and 0 bases from J, with 8 bases in between. This CDR3 has 14 residues. The germline V gene encodes CDR1 MDHEN and CDR2 SYDVKM. CDR3 nucleotides: TGTGCCAGCAGTCCGACGGGCTCTGGAAACACCATATATTTT. Translating it yields CASSPTGSGNTIYF.

This clone has just one count. The V and J genes are TRBV5-4 and TRBJ2-5, with TRBD2 matching 13 bases. V lost 0 bases and J lost 5; bases outside the gene matches: 10. The CDR3 runs to 18 residues. Germline V gene sequence: CDR1 SGHNT, CDR2 YYREEE (reference sequence). The CDR3 sequence is CASSLALRLAGGVETQYF. The CDR3 DNA is TGTGCCAGCAGCTTGGCCCTCCGACTAGCGGGAGGAGTTGAGACCCAGTACTTC.

This chain links TRBV4-1 with TRBJ1-3; TRBD1 is a possible D gene (5 bases). The CDR3 is 13 residues long. CDR1 and CDR2 from the germline V gene are MGHRA and YSYEKL. V lost 5 bases and J lost 3, with 8 bases in between. Here the CDR3 reads CASSFQGGNTIYF. The CDR3 DNA reads TGCGCCAGCAGCTTTCAGGGTGGAAACACCATATATTTT.

J is TRBJ2-3 and V is TRBV15; possible D gene TRBD1, 5 bases. Germline CDR1 and CDR2: LNHNV and YYDKDF (reference sequence). Trimming pared 5 bases from V and 5 bases from J, leaving 17 bases between. The CDR3 extends over 15 amino acids. CDR3 DNA sequence: TGTGCCACCAGCCCACAGGATAGGTTAGGAGATACGCAGTATTTT. Translated: CATSPQDRLGDTQYF.

This clone has only one observation. DNA of the CDR3: TGTGCCAGCAGCAAATCCCGGGGCCCCGGAGAGAGTGGAAACACCATATATTTT. As protein: CASSKSRGPGESGNTIYF. This chain joins TRBV21-1 and TRBJ1-3. TRBV21-1 is annotated as a pseudogene. CDR3 length: 18 residues.

The table lists this clone with a few counts. This chain uses TRBV2 with TRBJ1-2; TRBD1 matches 7 bases. CDR1 and CDR2 (germline): SNHLY, FYNNEI. This CDR3 has 13 residues. Trimming at V came to 2 bases and at J to 4 bases, leaving 1 base not matched to a gene. CDR3 bases: TGTGCCAGCAGTGAACAGGGGGGCTATGGCTACACCTTC. Protein product: CASSEQGGYGYTF.

The chain carries TRBV6-6 and TRBJ2-7; TRBD1 aligns across 7 bases. J was trimmed by 3 bases and V by 6 bases; bases with no gene match: 5. This CDR3 contains 13 residues. Germline loops: CDR1 MNHNY, CDR2 SVGAGI (reference sequence). CDR3 in amino acids: CASSWDSYYEQYF. The CDR3 DNA reads TGTGCCAGCAGCTGGGACAGTTACTACGAGCAGTACTTC.

J is TRBJ2-5 and V is TRBV29-1, with a weak D call TRBD2 (6 bases). The V end lost 3 bases, the J end lost 6 bases, and 17 bases lay between the germline ends. The CDR3 loop spans 14 amino acids. CDR1 is SQVTM, CDR2 ANQGSEA, per germline. Written as DNA, the CDR3 is TGCAGCGTTGATGGAGGGAGGAGTCAGAAGACCCAGTACTTC. It codes for CSVDGGRSQKTQYF.

The V call is TRBV29-1, the J call TRBJ2-7; D gene uncertain. The CDR3 sequence is 13 residues long. Germline V lookup: CDR1 SQVTM, CDR2 ANQGSEA. The V and J ends lost 4 bases and 4 bases respectively, with 14 bases between them. The DNA of the CDR3 is TGCAGCGTTGTCGGTGGATCAGGATACGAGCAGTACTTC. Translating gives CSVVGGSGYEQYF.

V usage is TRBV6-1 and J usage is TRBJ2-5; possibly TRBD2 for D (6 bases). Germline-derived CDR1 and CDR2 are MNHNS and SASEGT. This CDR3 comprises 13 residues. Deletions cut 2 bases from V and 5 bases from J, with 9 bases between. Here the CDR3 reads CASSEPGEETQYF. DNA of the CDR3: TGTGCCAGCAGTGAACCGGGAGAGGAGACCCAGTACTTC.

The V call is TRBV6-5, the J call TRBJ2-6, with 11 bases lining up with TRBD2. Trimming at V came to 2 bases and at J to 3 bases, leaving 0 bases not matched to a gene. Looked up from germline, CDR1 is MNHEY and CDR2 is SVGAGI. This CDR3 comprises 16 residues. The CDR3: CASSYTSGSGANVLTF. In DNA form, the CDR3 reads TGTGCCAGCAGTTACACTAGCGGGAGTGGGGCCAACGTCCTGACTTTC.

The rearrangement uses TRBV6-1 and TRBJ2-5; the D is unclear. Germline loops: CDR1 MNHNS, CDR2 SASEGT. V dropped 3 bases and J dropped 5 bases, with 13 bases sitting between them. The CDR3 runs 14 residues. CDR3 sequence: CASSDVKDAETQYF. The CDR3 DNA follows: TGTGCCAGCAGTGATGTAAAGGATGCGGAGACCCAGTACTTC.

The chain combines TRBV7-8 with TRBJ1-2; D is uncertain. The CDR3 contains 14 residues. Germline lookup yields CDR1 SGHVS and CDR2 FQNEAQ. V lost 2 bases, J lost 8 bases, and 15 bases lay in between. The CDR3 here is CASSLNSGSGGYTF. CDR3 DNA: TGTGCCAGCAGCTTAAATTCAGGATCCGGCGGCTACACCTTC.

The rearrangement uses TRBV10-3 and TRBJ2-3, with D perhaps matching TRBD2 (5 bases). V was pared by 4 bases and J by 2 bases, with 10 bases between. The V gene's germline CDR1 is ENHRY and CDR2 SYGVKD. The CDR3 consists of 14 residues. CDR3 amino acids: CAISALGATDTQYF. DNA for the CDR3: TGTGCCATCAGTGCGTTGGGAGCCACAGATACGCAGTATTTT.

This clone was recorded once. The J gene is TRBJ2-1, the V gene TRBV13; 9 nucleotides align to TRBD2. V lost 1 base to trimming and J lost 6 bases; unmatched junction nucleotides: 7. The CDR3 has 16 residues. In germline, CDR1 is PRHDT, CDR2 FYEKMQ (reference sequence). CDR3 sequence reads: CASSLVLAGIVNEQFF. DNA for the CDR3: TGTGCCAGCAGCTTAGTCCTAGCGGGAATCGTCAATGAGCAGTTCTTC.

The chain links TRBV10-3 to TRBJ1-2, with unresolved D. This CDR3 is 14 amino acids long. Germline loops: CDR1 ENHRY, CDR2 SYGVKD. V was clipped by 3 bases and J by 7 bases, with 15 bases between them. The CDR3 DNA reads as TGTGCCATCAGTGAAGCCGGGGTCCCCTCTGGCTACACCTTC. Its protein product is CAISEAGVPSGYTF.

CDR3 protein: CASSLRTGGGYEQYF. As DNA, the CDR3 is TGTGCCAGCAGCCTCCGGACAGGGGGCGGCTACGAGCAGTACTTC. The chain couples TRBV6-5 to TRBJ2-7, with 11 positions matching TRBD1. This CDR3 spans 15 amino acids. Trimming removed 6 bases from V and 3 bases from J; junction bases left unmatched: 7. Germline CDR1 MNHEY, CDR2 SVGAGI.

This chain uses TRBV11-2 with TRBJ1-4; no reliable D call. Germline values: CDR1 SGHAT, CDR2 FQNNGV. The V end lost 5 bases, the J end lost 4 bases, and 17 bases lay between the germline ends. The CDR3 totals 16 residues. This CDR3 is CASSPLGSTINEKLFF. The CDR3 nucleotides are TGTGCCAGCAGCCCACTCGGGTCGACGATTAATGAAAAACTGTTTTTT. Full variable domain (missing parts from reference TRBV11-2 and TRBJ1-4): EAGVAQSPRYKIIEKRQSVAFWCNPISGHATLYWYQQILGQGPKLLIQFQNNGVVDDSQLPKDRFSAERLKGVDSTLKIQPAKLEDSAVYLCASSPLGSTINEKLFFGSGTQLSVL.

V gene TRBV28 combines with J gene TRBJ1-2; a possible D gene is TRBD1 (5 bases). Per germline, CDR1 MDHEN and CDR2 SYDVKM. This CDR3 has 13 residues. V lost 6 bases and J 2 bases, leaving 10 bases between the germline ends. CDR3 loop: CASSRGRNYGYTF. The CDR3 DNA follows: TGTGCCAGCAGCCGGGGACGGAACTATGGCTACACCTTC.